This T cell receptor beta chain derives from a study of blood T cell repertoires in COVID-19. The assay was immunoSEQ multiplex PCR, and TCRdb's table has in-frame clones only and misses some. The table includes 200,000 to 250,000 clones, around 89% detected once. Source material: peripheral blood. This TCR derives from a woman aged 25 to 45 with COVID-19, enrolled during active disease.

This CDR3 is CASSPRTFYYNEQFF. For the CDR3, the DNA is TGTGCCAGCAGCCCCCGGACATTCTACTACAATGAGCAGTTCTTC. The V and J genes are TRBV6-2 or TRBV6-3 and TRBJ2-1; possible D gene TRBD1, 5 bases. This CDR3 region has 15 residues. Trimming cost V 6 bases and J 3 bases, with 15 bases left between them. In germline, CDR1 is MNHEY, CDR2 SVGEGT.